These 19 T cell receptor beta chains were all obtained from the same sample, sequenced in a study of CD8+ T cells in alopecia areata. Sequencing templates came from extracted RNA that was reverse transcribed into cDNA. Sequenced by immunoSEQ multiplex PCR; TCRdb stores in-frame clones only, minus some. Of roughly 250,000 clones in the sample, about two thirds were seen once. The sequences come from CD4+ T cells sorted from blood, collected at week 0. The receptors here all came from a human donor with alopecia areata.

V usage is TRBV7-2 and J usage is TRBJ2-5; TRBD1 matches at 7 bases. J lost 5 bases, V lost 4 bases, and 7 bases had no gene match. Germline CDR1 reads SGHTA; CDR2 reads FQGNSA. The CDR3 has 14 amino acids. CDR3 sequence (DNA): TGTGCCAGCAGCTCACAGACAGGGATGGAGACCCAGTACTTC. This translates into CASSSQTGMETQYF.

The chain uses TRBV19 and TRBJ1-5; D is ambiguous. Trimming cost V 3 bases and J 3 bases, with 12 bases left between them. This CDR3 spans 15 amino acids. Germline assignment: CDR1 LNHDA and CDR2 SQIVND (reference sequence). DNA of the CDR3: TGTGCCAGTAGTATCCTAAGCAGGCACAATCAGCCCCAGCATTTT. Translating it yields CASSILSRHNQPQHF.

This chain uses TRBV29-1 with TRBJ2-7; D is possibly TRBD1 (6 bases). CDR1 and CDR2 (germline): SQVTM, ANQGSEA. V shed 4 bases and J shed 5 bases, with 12 bases lying between them. The CDR3 has 12 amino acids. The CDR3 nucleotides read TGCAGCGTTGCAACAGGGACGGACGAGCAGTACTTC. Translated: CSVATGTDEQYF.

The rearrangement links TRBV11-2 to TRBJ2-5; the D call may be TRBD1 or TRBD2 (6 bases each). V was shortened by 2 bases and J by 5 bases, with 12 bases between the two germline ends. CDR1 is SGHAT and CDR2 is FQNNGV in the germline V gene. The CDR3 consists of 14 residues. The CDR3 here is CASSLSTGRETQYF. Written as DNA, the CDR3 is TGTGCCAGCAGCTTATCCACAGGGAGGGAGACCCAGTACTTC. Full variable domain (outside the CDR3, taken from reference TRBV11-2 and TRBJ2-5): EAGVAQSPRYKIIEKRQSVAFWCNPISGHATLYWYQQILGQGPKLLIQFQNNGVVDDSQLPKDRFSAERLKGVDSTLKIQPAKLEDSAVYLCASSLSTGRETQYFGPGTRLLVL.

The genes are TRBV10-3 and TRBJ2-1; D may be TRBD1 (6 bases). V lost 4 bases and J lost 5, with 9 bases in between. Germline assignment: CDR1 ENHRY and CDR2 SYGVKD. The CDR3 spans 13 residues. The CDR3 DNA reads TGTGCCATCAGTGCAGGGGCCCACAATGAGCAGTTCTTC. Amino acid sequence: CAISAGAHNEQFF.

This clone was counted a single time. The rearrangement links TRBV15 to TRBJ1-2; the D is unclear. In germline, CDR1 is LNHNV, CDR2 YYDKDF (reference sequence). Trimming shortened V by 3 bases and J by 2 bases, and 10 bases separated the two germline ends. The length of the CDR3 is 14 residues. CDR3: CATSSATINYGYTF. The CDR3 region has the DNA TGTGCCACCAGCAGCGCTACGATCAACTATGGCTACACCTTC. The entire variable domain, with the rest obtained from reference TRBV15 and TRBJ1-2, is as follows: DAMVIQNPRYQVTQFGKPVTLSCSQTLNHNVMYWYQQKSSQAPKLLFHYYDKDFNNEADTPDNFQSRRPNTSFCFLDIRSPGLGDTAMYLCATSSATINYGYTFGSGTRLTVV.

The chain couples TRBV9 to TRBJ2-1, with D hard to call. This CDR3 is 16 amino acids long. Trimming pared 4 bases from V and 0 bases from J, leaving 14 bases between. Germline CDR1 and CDR2: SGDLS and YYNGEE. CDR3 sequence: CASSTQDGNSYNEQFF. The CDR3, as DNA: TGTGCCAGCAGCACACAAGACGGCAACTCCTACAATGAGCAGTTCTTC.

The chain carries TRBV5-1 and TRBJ2-6; D possibly uses TRBD1 or TRBD2 (5 bases each). V was shortened by 4 bases and J by 0 bases, with 11 bases between the two germline ends. The CDR3 is made up of 16 amino acids. CDR1 is SGHRS, CDR2 YFSETQ, per germline. The DNA for the CDR3 is TGCGCCAGCAGCCCCGGGACCGACTCTGGGGCCAACGTCCTGACTTTC. Translating it yields CASSPGTDSGANVLTF.

This chain joins TRBV30 and TRBJ1-4; D might be TRBD1 (5 bases). V was cut by 5 bases and J by 5 bases, with 15 bases left in between. The CDR3 sequence is 14 residues long. From germline, CDR1 is GTSNPN and CDR2 SVGIG (reference sequence). Here the CDR3 DNA reads TGTGCCTGGGCCGGCACCGGGGCAAATGAAAAACTGTTTTTT. Protein product: CAWAGTGANEKLFF.

This clone has just a few counts. The rearrangement uses TRBV7-9 and TRBJ2-3, with 7 bases lining up with TRBD1. The CDR3 length is 16 residues. The germline gives CDR1 SEHNR, CDR2 FQNEAQ (reference sequence). V shed 5 bases and J 0 bases; nucleotides not matched to a gene: 8. This CDR3 is CASSQTGTASTDTQYF. The CDR3 region has the DNA TGTGCCAGCAGCCAGACCGGGACAGCTAGCACAGATACGCAGTATTTT.

The chain couples TRBV15 to TRBJ2-1; no firm D call. Between the trimmed V and J ends, which lost 7 bases and 2 bases, there was a span of 12 bases. This CDR3 is 14 amino acids long. Germline values: CDR1 LNHNV, CDR2 YYDKDF (reference sequence). The CDR3 spells CATKSNDPYNEQFF. CDR3 in DNA: TGTGCCACCAAATCAAACGACCCCTACAATGAGCAGTTCTTC.

The V gene is TRBV6-6, the J gene TRBJ2-7, with 7 bases aligning to TRBD1. Trimming removed 6 bases from V and 0 bases from J; junction bases left unmatched: 11. The CDR3 contains 16 residues. Germline V gives CDR1 MNHNY, CDR2 SVGAGI (reference sequence). CDR3 bases: TGTGCCAGCAGGAGTTACGTCGGGACAGTCTCCTACGAGCAGTACTTC. It encodes CASRSYVGTVSYEQYF.

The J gene is TRBJ1-2, the V gene TRBV4-3; 7 positions agree with TRBD1. V was pared by 1 base and J by 4 bases, with 6 bases of the junction left unmatched. The CDR3 extends over 15 amino acids. From germline, CDR1 is LGHNA and CDR2 YSLEER. CDR3 protein: CASSQVSGQLYGYTF. The CDR3, as DNA: TGCGCCAGCAGCCAAGTATCGGGACAGCTCTATGGCTACACCTTC.

The J gene is TRBJ2-6, the V gene TRBV19; D gene uncertain. Between the trimmed V and J ends, which lost 8 bases and 4 bases, there was a span of 9 bases. The CDR3 is 13 amino acids. Germline V gene lookup returns CDR1 LNHDA and CDR2 SQIVND (reference sequence). The CDR3 nucleotides are TGTGCCAGTTGCCCTCTCGGGGCCAACGTCCTGACTTTC. Translated: CASCPLGANVLTF.

The chain carries TRBV29-1 and TRBJ1-1; D remains ambiguous. CDR1 is SQVTM and CDR2 is ANQGSEA in the germline V gene. The CDR3 sequence is 10 residues long. V gave up 6 bases and J gave up 10 bases, with 12 bases separating them. CDR3 residues: CSVAEVGAFF. The CDR3 DNA sequence: TGCAGCGTGGCGGAGGTGGGAGCTTTCTTT.

V usage is TRBV19 and J usage is TRBJ2-1; 10 nucleotides match TRBD2. V shed 3 bases and J 2 bases; nucleotides not matched to a gene: 4. The CDR3 runs 16 residues. Germline-derived CDR1 and CDR2 are LNHDA and SQIVND (reference sequence). CDR3 DNA sequence: TGTGCCAGTAGTATCGCCACTAGCGGGGCCTACAATGAGCAGTTCTTC. Translation gives CASSIATSGAYNEQFF. Full variable domain (rest looked up from reference TRBV19 and TRBJ2-1): DGGITQSPKYLFRKEGQNVTLSCEQNLNHDAMYWYRQDPGQGLRLIYYSQIVNDFQKGDIAEGYSVSREKKESFPLTVTSAQKNPTAFYLCASSIATSGAYNEQFFGPGTRLTVL.

J is TRBJ2-7 and V is TRBV6-5; a possible D gene is TRBD2 (6 bases). In germline, CDR1 is MNHEY, CDR2 SVGAGI. The CDR3 totals 13 residues. V was shortened by 2 bases and J by 4 bases, with 9 bases between the two germline ends. CDR3 nucleotides: TGTGCCAGCAGTTACCCGGGGAGGTACGAGCAGTACTTC. It encodes CASSYPGRYEQYF.

The table lists this clone with a few counts. V usage is TRBV6-6 and J usage is TRBJ2-6; D might be TRBD1 (6 bases). The germline CDR1 and CDR2 sequences are MNHNY and SVGAGI (reference sequence). The V gene lost 5 bases and the J gene lost 2 bases, with 13 bases spanning the gap. There are 16 residues in the CDR3. This CDR3 reads CASSTGNRAGANVLTF. The CDR3 DNA follows: TGTGCCAGCAGTACGGGGAACAGGGCTGGGGCCAACGTCCTGACTTTC.

The chain employs TRBV9 and TRBJ2-3, with D unresolved. The V gene lost 4 bases and the J gene lost 1 base, with 4 bases spanning the gap. Looked up from germline, CDR1 is SGDLS and CDR2 is YYNGEE. The CDR3 totals 12 residues. CDR3 sequence reads: CASSIRTDTQYF. The CDR3 bases are TGTGCCAGCAGCATTCGCACAGATACGCAGTATTTT.